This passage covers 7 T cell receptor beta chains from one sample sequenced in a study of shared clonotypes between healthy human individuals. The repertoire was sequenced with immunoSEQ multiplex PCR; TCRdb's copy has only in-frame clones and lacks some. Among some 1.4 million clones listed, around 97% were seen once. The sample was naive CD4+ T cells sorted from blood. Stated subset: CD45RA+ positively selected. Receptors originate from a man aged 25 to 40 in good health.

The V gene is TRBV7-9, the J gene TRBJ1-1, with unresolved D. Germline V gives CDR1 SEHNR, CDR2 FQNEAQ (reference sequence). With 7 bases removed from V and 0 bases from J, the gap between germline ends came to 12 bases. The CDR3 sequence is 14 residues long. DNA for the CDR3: TGTGCCAGCACCCCCATCGGAATGAACACTGAAGCTTTCTTT. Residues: CASTPIGMNTEAFF.

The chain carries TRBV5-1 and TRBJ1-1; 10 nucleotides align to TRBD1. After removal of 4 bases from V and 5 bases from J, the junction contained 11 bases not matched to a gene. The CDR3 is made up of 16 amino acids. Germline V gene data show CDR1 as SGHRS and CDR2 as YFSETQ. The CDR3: CASSKGQGFLTTEAFF. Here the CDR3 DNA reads TGCGCCAGCAGCAAGGGACAGGGGTTTTTAACGACTGAAGCTTTCTTT.

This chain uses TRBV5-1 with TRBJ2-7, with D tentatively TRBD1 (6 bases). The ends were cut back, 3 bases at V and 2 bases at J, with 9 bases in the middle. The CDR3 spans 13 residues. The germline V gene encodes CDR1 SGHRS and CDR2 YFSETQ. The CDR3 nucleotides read TGCGCCAGCAGCTGGACAGTTACCTACGAGCAGTACTTC. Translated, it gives CASSWTVTYEQYF.

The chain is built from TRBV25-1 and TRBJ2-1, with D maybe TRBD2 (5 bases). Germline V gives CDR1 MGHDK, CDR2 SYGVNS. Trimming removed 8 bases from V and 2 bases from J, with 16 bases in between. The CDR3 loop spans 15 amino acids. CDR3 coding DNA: TGTGCCAGCTCCTCCCTGAGCGGCCCCTACAATGAGCAGTTCTTC. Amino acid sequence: CASSSLSGPYNEQFF.

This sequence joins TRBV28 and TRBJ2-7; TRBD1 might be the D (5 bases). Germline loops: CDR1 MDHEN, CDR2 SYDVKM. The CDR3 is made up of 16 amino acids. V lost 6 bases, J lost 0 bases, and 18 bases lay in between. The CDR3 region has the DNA TGTGCCAGCAGCACATCATGGGCCGACAGCTCCTACGAGCAGTACTTC. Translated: CASSTSWADSSYEQYF. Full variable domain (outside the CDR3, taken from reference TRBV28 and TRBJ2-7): DVKVTQSSRYLVKRTGEKVFLECVQDMDHENMFWYRQDPGLGLRLIYFSYDVKMKEKGDIPEGYSVSREKKERFSLILESASTNQTSMYLCASSTSWADSSYEQYFGPGTRLTVT.

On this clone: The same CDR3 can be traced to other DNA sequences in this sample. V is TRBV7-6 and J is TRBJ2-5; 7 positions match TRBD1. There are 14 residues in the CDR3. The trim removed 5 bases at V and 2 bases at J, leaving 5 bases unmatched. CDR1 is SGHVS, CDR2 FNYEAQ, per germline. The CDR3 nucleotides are TGTGCCAGCAGCCCAGGGACAGTTCAAGAGACCCAGTACTTC. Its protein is CASSPGTVQETQYF.

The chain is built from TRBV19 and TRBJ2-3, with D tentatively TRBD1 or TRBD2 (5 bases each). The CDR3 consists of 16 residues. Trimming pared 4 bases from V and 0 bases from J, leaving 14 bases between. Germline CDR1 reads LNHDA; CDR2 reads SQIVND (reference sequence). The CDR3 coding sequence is TGTGCCAGTAGTAGGGGGACGCCTACTAGCACAGATACGCAGTATTTT. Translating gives CASSRGTPTSTDTQYF.